This entry lists 22 T cell receptor beta chains sequenced from one sample in a study of T cells after yellow fever vaccination. From the 5' RACE reads, TCRdb called clonotypes with MiXCR, one entry per CDR3 protein. The repertoire consists of 170,000 or so distinct CDR3 sequences, with approximately 6.2% occurring once and the leading ten covering nearly 3%. Material: CD4+ T cells sorted from PBMCs, obtained on the day of the first yellow fever vaccination. The source is a man aged 18 to 30 who received the YFV17D yellow fever vaccine.

The chain uses TRBV4-3 and TRBJ1-2; TRBD1 matches at 8 bases. The germline V gene encodes CDR1 LGHNA and CDR2 YSLEER. The CDR3 is 14 amino acids. The V gene end was trimmed by 5 bases and the J gene end by 8 bases; junction bases not matched to a gene: 10. Written as DNA, the CDR3 is TGCGCCAGCAGCGCCCGGACAGGGTTACAAGGCTACACCTTC. Protein sequence: CASSARTGLQGYTF.

This clonotype was seen a handful of times. This CDR3 reads CASYRAGNTEAFF. CDR3 in DNA: TGTGCCAGCTACAGGGCGGGGAACACTGAAGCTTTCTTT. The chain recombines TRBV2 with TRBJ1-1; D possibly corresponds to TRBD1 (6 bases). Germline V gives CDR1 SNHLY, CDR2 FYNNEI. The CDR3 is 13 residues long. V was shortened by 8 bases and J by 1 base, with 11 bases between the two germline ends.

This clonotype was seen a few times. J is TRBJ2-3 and V is TRBV5-1, with unresolved D. Germline CDR1 is SGHRS and CDR2 is YFSETQ. The CDR3 spans 16 residues. V was shortened by 4 bases and J by 2 bases, with 17 bases between the two germline ends. CDR3 DNA: TGCGCCAGCAGCCCATACCTCGGGTTACCCACAGATACGCAGTATTTT. Its translation is CASSPYLGLPTDTQYF.

This clonotype has ten or more counts. The V and J genes are TRBV5-1 and TRBJ2-4, with TRBD1 matching over 7 bases. V gave up 0 bases and J gave up 1 base; unmatched junction bases: 1. The germline V gene has CDR1 SGHRS and CDR2 YFSETQ. CDR3 size: 15 residues. This chain's CDR3 is CASSLGTGAKNIQYF. The DNA of the CDR3 is TGCGCCAGCAGCTTGGGGACAGGCGCCAAAAACATTCAGTACTTC.

This chain uses TRBV29-1 with TRBJ2-1; 8 bases agree with TRBD2. The germline V gene has CDR1 SQVTM and CDR2 ANQGSEA. The CDR3 is 16 residues long. V was pared by 1 base and J by 6 bases, with 11 bases of the junction left unmatched. CDR3 coding DNA: TGCAGCGTTGAAGGTGTGGGCGGGGGGAACTCCAATGAGCAGTTCTTC. It is translated as CSVEGVGGGNSNEQFF.

The table lists this clonotype with a few counts. The V call is TRBV11-2, the J call TRBJ2-7; 13 bases fit TRBD2. Looked up from germline, CDR1 is SGHAT and CDR2 is FQNNGV. The CDR3 runs to 14 residues. The J segment lost 7 bases and the V segment lost 5 bases, leaving 5 bases of the junction unmatched. The CDR3 loop reads CASSRTSGGEEQYF. The CDR3 nucleotides read TGTGCCAGCAGCCGTACTAGCGGGGGGGAAGAGCAGTACTTC.

This clonotype was counted only a few times. The chain uses TRBV12-3 or TRBV12-4 and TRBJ1-3, with D unclear. V gave up 1 base and J gave up 5 bases, with 6 bases separating them. The CDR3 extends over 13 amino acids. In DNA, the CDR3 is TGTGCCAGCAGTTTAGATCGGAGAAACACCATATATTTT. Translation: CASSLDRRNTIYF.

This clonotype was recorded many times. This chain links TRBV10-3 with TRBJ2-2; unclear D gene. With 0 bases removed from V and 5 bases from J, the gap between germline ends came to 13 bases. The length of the CDR3 is 16 residues. Per germline, CDR1 ENHRY and CDR2 SYGVKD. The CDR3 nucleotides are TGTGCCATCAGTGAGTCAACATTAAGGGAAACCGGGGAGCTGTTTTTT. Its translation: CAISESTLRETGELFF.

This clonotype has a count of ten or more. This chain's CDR3 is CASRLASGNTIYF. The CDR3 bases are TGTGCCAGCAGGTTGGCCTCTGGAAACACCATATATTTT. The chain joins TRBV11-2 to TRBJ1-3; D unresolved. The V and J ends lost 6 bases and 0 bases respectively, with 6 bases between them. The CDR3 loop spans 13 amino acids. Germline-derived CDR1 and CDR2 are SGHAT and FQNNGV.

The V call is TRBV5-1, the J call TRBJ1-5; 9 bases line up with TRBD1. From germline, CDR1 is SGHRS and CDR2 YFSETQ. The ends lost 4 bases at V and 5 bases at J; junction bases unmatched: 7. This CDR3 contains 15 residues. This CDR3 reads CASSPGDRAYQPQHF. Here the CDR3 DNA reads TGCGCCAGCAGCCCCGGGGACAGGGCGTATCAGCCCCAGCATTTT.

The chain uses TRBV25-1 and TRBJ1-4; the D is unclear. Per the germline V gene, CDR1 is MGHDK and CDR2 is SYGVNS. V was pared by 8 bases and J by 0 bases, with 4 bases between. The CDR3 has 12 residues. This CDR3 reads CASGTTNEKLFF. The CDR3 DNA reads as TGTGCCAGCGGAACAACTAATGAAAAACTGTTTTTT.

The V and J genes are TRBV6-6 and TRBJ2-7; 7 bases map to TRBD1. V trimming: 6 bases; J trimming: 6 bases; junction bases outside the gene matches: 5. This CDR3 is 12 amino acids long. Per germline, CDR1 MNHNY and CDR2 SVGAGI (reference sequence). In DNA, the CDR3 is TGTGCCAGCAGCGCACAGGGGATCGAGCAGTACTTC. Its protein product is CASSAQGIEQYF.

This clonotype was found many times. V and J are TRBV7-9 and TRBJ1-5; D is unresolved. Looked up from germline, CDR1 is SEHNR and CDR2 is FQNEAQ (reference sequence). The V and J ends lost 4 bases and 10 bases respectively, with 14 bases between them. This CDR3 comprises 13 residues. CDR3 loop: CASSSVGGFPQHF. CDR3 DNA sequence: TGTGCCAGCAGCTCAGTCGGAGGGTTCCCCCAGCATTTT.

V usage is TRBV28 and J usage is TRBJ1-2, with 7 positions matching TRBD1. CDR1 is MDHEN, CDR2 SYDVKM, per germline. CDR3 length: 12 amino acids. Unmatched junction bases numbered 4, after V lost 7 bases and J lost 5 bases. The chain's CDR3 is CASTGQVYGYTF. The CDR3, as DNA: TGTGCCAGCACAGGACAGGTATATGGCTACACCTTC.

The V and J genes are TRBV12-3 or TRBV12-4 and TRBJ2-3, with 7 bases matching TRBD1. J was trimmed by 0 bases and V by 6 bases; bases with no gene match: 9. CDR3 length equals 16 residues. CDR3 DNA: TGTGCCAGCAGACGTGACAGGGCCCTTAGCACAGATACGCAGTATTTT. Translation: CASRRDRALSTDTQYF.

This clonotype was seen more than once but under ten times. V gene TRBV6-1 combines with J gene TRBJ2-3, with D perhaps assigned TRBD1 or TRBD2 (5 bases each). V was clipped by 8 bases and J by 2 bases, with 11 bases between them. The CDR3 totals 13 residues. Per the germline V gene, CDR1 is MNHNS and CDR2 is SASEGT. In DNA form, the CDR3 reads TGTGCCAGCTCGGGGCAGACCACAGATACGCAGTATTTT. Protein sequence: CASSGQTTDTQYF.

The chain combines TRBV5-1 with TRBJ2-5; D perhaps matches TRBD1 (6 bases). V was shortened by 3 bases and J by 3 bases, with 15 bases between the two germline ends. The CDR3 runs to 15 residues. Germline lookup yields CDR1 SGHRS and CDR2 YFSETQ. CDR3 loop: CASSSQTGSKETQYF. CDR3 bases: TGCGCCAGCAGCTCGCAGACAGGATCTAAAGAGACCCAGTACTTC.

V is TRBV7-2 and J is TRBJ2-5, with D perhaps TRBD2 (6 bases). Looked up from germline, CDR1 is SGHTA and CDR2 is FQGNSA. Trimming took 6 bases from V and 5 from J, leaving 16 bases between them. There are 14 residues in the CDR3. CDR3 in amino acids: CASRSGSRGETQYF. The CDR3 DNA reads TGTGCCAGCAGATCGGGTTCCCGGGGGGAGACCCAGTACTTC.

This clonotype occurred many times. The genes are TRBV5-1 and TRBJ2-7; 10 nucleotides line up with TRBD1. The CDR3 contains 14 residues. V trimming: 4 bases; J trimming: 8 bases; junction bases outside the gene matches: 9. The V gene's germline CDR1 is SGHRS and CDR2 YFSETQ. CDR3 residues: CASSPGTGVAQQYF. Written as DNA, the CDR3 is TGCGCCAGCAGCCCCGGGACAGGGGTTGCGCAGCAGTACTTC.

This clonotype has more than one count but fewer than ten. V gene TRBV20-1 combines with J gene TRBJ2-1; TRBD1 aligns across 8 bases. CDR3 length equals 14 residues. Losses at the gene ends were 6 bases for V and 10 bases for J; bases not matched to a gene: 14. Germline V gene data show CDR1 as DFQATT and CDR2 as SNEGSKA (reference sequence). The CDR3 DNA follows: TGCAGTGCGAAGGACAGGGTGAACCTTAGGGAGCAGTTCTTC. Protein product: CSAKDRVNLREQFF.

This chain joins TRBV29-1 and TRBJ2-3, with D possibly being TRBD2 (6 bases). The CDR3 is 14 amino acids. Germline V CDR1 and CDR2: SQVTM, ANQGSEA. V was trimmed by 3 bases and J by 0 bases, leaving 10 bases between them. CDR3 residues: CSVDGGSSTDTQYF. CDR3 DNA sequence: TGCAGCGTTGACGGGGGATCCAGCACAGATACGCAGTATTTT.

The table lists this clonotype with many counts. V usage is TRBV6-2 or TRBV6-3 and J usage is TRBJ2-7; a weak D match, TRBD1 (5 bases). The CDR3 sequence is 17 residues long. Per the germline V gene, CDR1 is MNHEY and CDR2 is SVGEGT. The V end lost 0 bases, the J end lost 0 bases, and 15 bases lay between the germline ends. The CDR3 loop reads CASSYSTEGRSSYEQYV. The CDR3, as DNA: TGTGCCAGCAGTTACTCGACAGAAGGCAGAAGCTCCTACGAGCAGTACGTC.